The entry that follows covers one TCR beta chain sequence. Its antigen is unknown. The V gene end was trimmed by 1 base and the J gene end by 7 bases; junction bases not matched to a gene: 6. The CDR3 length is 14 residues. The V gene's germline CDR1 is SGHAT and CDR2 FQNNGV. This record belongs to a study of early stage breast cancer tumors. Using immunoSEQ multiplex PCR, the repertoire was profiled, and TCRdb retains in-frame clones only, with some absent. The top ten clones hold about 5% of a sample with around 53,000 clones, 90% to 95% of them seen once. Study results and limitations: Tumor and normal breast were distinguished via blood comparison in most of the 16 patients.

The sequenced material came from blood. The chain recombines TRBV11-2 with TRBJ1-1; 7 nucleotides align to TRBD1. The origin of this receptor is a person aged 65 to 85 with breast cancer. CDR3 DNA sequence: TGTGCCAGCAGCTTAGTGAAGGGGGCCGTTGAAGCTTTCTTT. Protein: CASSLVKGAVEAFF.